Listed below are T cell receptor beta chains from one sample, sequenced in a study of blood T cells in healthy people across ages. Using its own MiXCR run on the 5' RACE reads, TCRdb lists one record per CDR3 protein. The sample records 750,000 to 850,000 distinct CDR3 sequences, roughly 25% being singletons. The same sample was also used in a study of T cells of mothers and their children.

The sequenced sample was blood. All receptors derive from a boy between 5 and 17 years old in good health. CDR3s include the opening cysteine and the closing phenylalanine or tryptophan. A D gene is named only where the DNA matches it firmly. Clone size appears in some rows only: once, few, many, or a class for an expanded clone.

TRBJ2-1	TRBD2	few	TRBV20-1	TGCAGTGCTAGAGACAACGGGGGGTACTACAATGAGCAGTTCTTC	CSARDNGGYYNEQFF
TRBJ1-4	TRBD1	-	TRBV7-9	TGTGCCAGCAGAAGGACAGGGAATAATGAAAAACTGTTTTTT	CASRRTGNNEKLFF
TRBJ2-1	TRBD1	-	TRBV10-1	TGCGCCAGCATGGACAGGACCCAGCGTAGAGTAAGGGCCTACAATGAGCAGTTCTTC	CASMDRTQRRVRAYNEQFF
TRBJ2-1	-	-	TRBV12-3/TRBV12-4	TGTGCCAGCAGTCAAAGGGCTTATCCCTCCTACAATGAGCAGTTCTTC	CASSQRAYPSYNEQFF
TRBJ2-5	TRBD2	-	TRBV4-3	TGCGCCAGCAGCCAAGACCCGGGGGGGGTGTTGGAGACCCAGTACTTC	CASSQDPGGVLETQYF
TRBJ2-7	-	few	TRBV29-1	TGCAGCGTTCTTTATGGCTACGAGCAGTACTTC	CSVLYGYEQYF
TRBJ2-7	-	-	TRBV21-1	TGTGCCAGCAGCGGGACGCCAGGAGTTTACGAGCAGTACTTC	CASSGTPGVYEQYF
TRBJ2-4	TRBD1	-	TRBV12-3/TRBV12-4	TGTGCCAGCAGTTTGAGGGACAGGGCCCAAAACATTCAGTACTTC	CASSLRDRAQNIQYF
TRBJ2-3	-	-	TRBV5-5	TGTGCCAGCAGTCGGCAGGGGCCGGTTTCTATTGATACGCAGTATTTT	CASSRQGPVSIDTQYF
TRBJ1-4	-	few	TRBV2	TGTGCCAGCAGGAATAATTTAAAGGAAAAACTGTTTTTT	CASRNNLKEKLFF
TRBJ2-3	TRBD1	few	TRBV6-6	TGTGCCAGCAGTTACGCGTCAGGGGGTAATACGCAGTATTTT	CASSYASGGNTQYF
TRBJ2-1	TRBD2	-	TRBV6-2/TRBV6-3	TGTGCCAGCAGATTTAGCGGGGGGGCCTACAATGAGCAGTTCTTC	CASRFSGGAYNEQFF
TRBJ2-6	TRBD1	-	TRBV7-9	TGTGCCAGCAGCTCCCCCGGGACAGGGGCTTCTGGGGCCAACGTCCTGACTTTC	CASSSPGTGASGANVLTF
TRBJ2-2	-	-	TRBV20-1	TGCAGTGCTAGTCCTCCAGGCACCGGGGAGCTGTTTTTT	CSASPPGTGELFF
TRBJ2-5	TRBD1	few	TRBV28	TGTGCCAGCAACCGGGGACAGGGGGCGTCGGAGACCCAGTACTTC	CASNRGQGASETQYF
TRBJ2-5	-	-	TRBV4-2	TGTGCCAGCAGCCAGGCCTTAAACAGGAGGCAAGAGACCCAGTACTTC	CASSQALNRRQETQYF
TRBJ2-3	TRBD2	-	TRBV20-1	TGCAGTGCTCCCCCGGGAAGCGGGGGGGACCCAGATACGCAGTATTTT	CSAPPGSGGDPDTQYF
TRBJ1-2	-	few	TRBV6-2/TRBV6-3	TGTGCCAGCAGTACCGACAGTCTACCGTCTAACTATGGCTACACCTTC	CASSTDSLPSNYGYTF
TRBJ1-1	TRBD1	few	TRBV4-2	TGTGCCAGCAACTTTGGACAGGGGAACACTGAAGCTTTCTTT	CASNFGQGNTEAFF
TRBJ1-4	-	-	TRBV27	TGTGCCAGCAGTCCCACCGGAAAGGGGGTTTCTAATGAAAAACTGTTTTTT	CASSPTGKGVSNEKLFF
TRBJ2-5	-	few	TRBV18	TGTGCCAGCTCACCAGTTTCAGAGACCCAGTACTTC	CASSPVSETQYF
TRBJ2-1	-	once	TRBV29-1	TGCAGCGTTGTTCCCAGACTCAAGAGGGAGCAGTTCTTC	CSVVPRLKREQFF
TRBJ2-3	TRBD2	-	TRBV18	TGTGCCAGCTCCACCATGGGGACTAGCGGCACAGATACGCAGTATTTT	CASSTMGTSGTDTQYF
TRBJ1-4	-	many	TRBV7-9	TGTGCCAGCAGCTTAGTGTCGGGCGCCGATGAAAAACTGTTTTTT	CASSLVSGADEKLFF
TRBJ2-3	-	-	TRBV9	TGTGCCAGCAGCGTAGTGGTAACAGATACGCAGTATTTT	CASSVVVTDTQYF
TRBJ2-3	TRBD1	-	TRBV5-1	TGCGCCAGCAGCTCCGGACAGGAGCGGATCACAGATACGCAGTATTTT	CASSSGQERITDTQYF
TRBJ1-4	-	-	TRBV11-2	TGTGCCAGCAGCATCCGGGACATTGATGAAAAACTGTTTTTT	CASSIRDIDEKLFF
TRBJ1-6	TRBD1	few	TRBV28	TGTGCCAGCAGGCCCCCACAGGGGAAGCATTCACCCCTCCACTTT	CASRPPQGKHSPLHF
TRBJ2-6	-	few	TRBV25-1	TGTGCCAGCAACACTGGGGCCAACGTCCTGACTTTC	CASNTGANVLTF
TRBJ1-2	-	-	TRBV20-1	TGCAGTGCTAGATCTACACGGACGGACAACAACTATGGCTACACCTTC	CSARSTRTDNNYGYTF
TRBJ2-1	-	many	TRBV3-1	TGTGCCAGCAGCCAAGTTTACCGAAGCTCCTACAATGAGCAGTTCTTC	CASSQVYRSSYNEQFF
TRBJ2-1	-	few	TRBV10-3	TGTGCCATCAGTGAATCAAGCGCCAATGAGCAGTTCTTC	CAISESSANEQFF
TRBJ1-5	-	few	TRBV12-3/TRBV12-4	TGTGCCAGCAGTTTAGGAGGGCCCAATCAGCCCCAGCATTTT	CASSLGGPNQPQHF
TRBJ2-7	TRBD2	-	TRBV6-2/TRBV6-3	TGTGCCAGCAGGCGGGAGTCGTCTTTTGTATGGCAGTACTTC	CASRRESSFVWQYF
TRBJ2-7	-	-	TRBV10-2	TGCGCCAGCAGTGAGAGGGCAGGGCAGCCCGTTCAGTACTTC	CASSERAGQPVQYF
TRBJ2-1	TRBD2	few	TRBV29-1	TGCAGCGTTGAAGGGACTAGACCGAGCAATGAGCAGTTCTTC	CSVEGTRPSNEQFF
TRBJ2-1	-	-	TRBV10-3	TGTGCCGCCGGAGCCTACAATGAGCAGTTCTTC	CAAGAYNEQFF
TRBJ2-3	TRBD1	-	TRBV6-1	TGTGCCAGCAGAACCGGGACAGGTAGATCTAGCACAGATACGCAGTATTTT	CASRTGTGRSSTDTQYF
TRBJ2-5	-	-	TRBV20-1	TGCAGTGCCAAAAGCGGGACAGGCTACGAGACCCAGTACTTC	CSAKSGTGYETQYF
TRBJ2-1	-	few	TRBV6-5	TGTGCCAGCAGTTACTCTGAGGTAAACTCCTACAATGAGCAGTTCTTC	CASSYSEVNSYNEQFF
TRBJ2-1	TRBD2	few	TRBV29-1	TGCAGCGTTGATCTAGCGGGAGCTGGTGAGCAGTTCTTC	CSVDLAGAGEQFF
TRBJ2-7	-	many	TRBV7-2	TGTGCCAGCAGCCTACAGACAGGTGGGGTCTACGAGCAGTACTTC	CASSLQTGGVYEQYF
TRBJ1-5	TRBD1	few	TRBV12-3/TRBV12-4	TGTGCCAGCAGTTTATGGCTTCGGGGGATCCAGGGGGCGCGAGTCCAGCCCCAGCATTTT	CASSLWLRGIQGARVQPQHF
TRBJ2-3	-	-	TRBV7-2	TGTGCCAGCAGCTCGACGGGGTTTAGTTCGGATACGCAGTATTTT	CASSSTGFSSDTQYF
TRBJ2-7	TRBD1	-	TRBV20-1	TGCAGTGCTACCTCCGGGACAGCTACCTACGAGCAGTACTTC	CSATSGTATYEQYF